The 11 T cell receptor beta chains given below trace back to one sample, sequenced in a study of OX40 agonist ivuxolimab in advanced cancers. Assay: immunoSEQ multiplex PCR; the TCRdb copy retains only in-frame clones and omits some. The table shows 65,000 to 90,000 clones, with 70% to 90% occurring only once. The sequences come from CD4+ or CD8+ T cells sorted from blood, collected in a trial of the OX40 agonist ivuxolimab. The receptor source for this set is an adult with an advanced solid tumor such as melanoma, head and neck, liver or kidney cancer.

This chain links TRBV23-1 with TRBJ1-1, with 8 bases identical to TRBD1. TRBV23-1 is placed among ORFs of uncertain function. Trimming cost V 3 bases and J 9 bases; bases outside gene matches: 3. This CDR3 contains 12 residues. CDR3 region: CASSQAGGKAFF. The CDR3 nucleotides read TGCGCCAGCAGTCAGGCAGGGGGCAAAGCTTTCTTT.

The CDR3 region is CASSLLRGSTEAFF. CDR3 in DNA: TGTGCCAGCAGTTTATTACGGGGGAGCACTGAAGCTTTCTTT. The chain couples TRBV27 to TRBJ1-1; possibly TRBD1 for D (5 bases). Germline loops: CDR1 MNHEY, CDR2 SMNVEV (reference sequence). V was pared by 1 base and J by 4 bases, with 10 bases between. The length of the CDR3 is 14 residues.

The rearrangement uses TRBV29-1 and TRBJ2-7, with 11 bases identical to TRBD2. The V gene end was trimmed by 4 bases and the J gene end by 6 bases; junction bases not matched to a gene: 5. CDR1 is SQVTM and CDR2 is ANQGSEA in the germline V gene. The CDR3 extends over 13 amino acids. The CDR3 sequence: CSVVTSGRVEQYF. The DNA for the CDR3 is TGCAGCGTTGTAACTAGCGGGAGAGTCGAGCAGTACTTC.

The chain carries TRBV9 and TRBJ2-2, with 12 bases that match TRBD2. Germline assignment: CDR1 SGDLS and CDR2 YYNGEE. This CDR3 is built from 18 residues. After removal of 0 bases from V and 0 bases from J, the junction contained 3 bases not matched to a gene. CDR3 nucleotide sequence: TGTGCCAGCAGCGTAGTTGGACTAGCGGGATCGAACACCGGGGAGCTGTTTTTT. Translated, it gives CASSVVGLAGSNTGELFF.

This clone was counted a single time. This chain uses TRBV4-3 with TRBJ2-1; D is possibly TRBD1 (5 bases). With 0 bases removed from V and 2 bases from J, the gap between germline ends came to 8 bases. Germline CDR1 LGHNA, CDR2 YSLEER. This CDR3 has 15 residues. CDR3 in amino acids: CASSQDRDPYNEQFF. CDR3 nucleotides: TGCGCCAGCAGCCAAGACAGGGATCCCTACAATGAGCAGTTCTTC.

The rearrangement uses TRBV9 and TRBJ2-7; 7 positions agree with TRBD2. After removal of 1 base from V and 4 bases from J, the junction contained 5 bases not matched to a gene. This CDR3 contains 14 residues. Germline values: CDR1 SGDLS, CDR2 YYNGEE. This CDR3 reads CASSVTGTTYEQYF. CDR3 nucleotide sequence: TGTGCCAGCAGCGTAACCGGGACTACGTACGAGCAGTACTTC.

This clone was recorded only once. V usage is TRBV5-6 and J usage is TRBJ1-3; 8 bases line up with TRBD1. Germline V gene lookup returns CDR1 SGHDT and CDR2 YYEEEE. Trimming took 1 base from V and 3 from J; bases not matched to a gene: 15. This CDR3 spans 19 amino acids. DNA of the CDR3: TGTGCCAGCAGCTTGCCCGGGACAGGCGAAGGCATCAGTGGAAACACCATATATTTT. The encoded protein is CASSLPGTGEGISGNTIYF.

The gene calls are TRBV13 and TRBJ1-5; D remains unclear. The CDR3 has 15 amino acids. The germline CDR1 and CDR2 sequences are PRHDT and FYEKMQ (reference sequence). V was clipped by 5 bases and J by 0 bases, with 11 bases between them. The CDR3 spells CASSPPSHSNQPQHF. In DNA form, the CDR3 reads TGTGCCAGCAGCCCCCCCTCCCATAGCAATCAGCCCCAGCATTTT.

The chain combines TRBV7-3 with TRBJ2-3; no definite D call. V gave up 1 base and J gave up 0 bases, with 2 bases separating them. Germline V CDR1 and CDR2: SGHTA, FQGTGA. The CDR3 contains 13 residues. CDR3 nucleotide sequence: TGTGCCAGCAGCTTAATGAGCACAGATACGCAGTATTTT. Translating gives CASSLMSTDTQYF.

This sequence joins TRBV11-2 and TRBJ2-2; no reliable D call. The V end lost 3 bases, the J end lost 0 bases, and 8 bases lay between the germline ends. From germline, CDR1 is SGHAT and CDR2 FQNNGV. The CDR3 covers 15 residues. CDR3 DNA: TGTGCCAGCAGCTTCGGGTCAGCGAACACCGGGGAGCTGTTTTTT. Its protein product is CASSFGSANTGELFF.

The rearrangement uses TRBV19 and TRBJ2-7; TRBD1 matches 8 bases. V gave up 1 base and J gave up 5 bases; unmatched junction bases: 4. The CDR3 is 14 amino acids. Germline lookup yields CDR1 LNHDA and CDR2 SQIVND (reference sequence). CDR3 sequence reads: CASSIGRGRDEQYF. DNA for the CDR3: TGTGCCAGTAGTATAGGCAGGGGGCGCGACGAGCAGTACTTC. Using reference TRBV19 and TRBJ2-7 for the parts outside the CDR3, the full variable domain is DGGITQSPKYLFRKEGQNVTLSCEQNLNHDAMYWYRQDPGQGLRLIYYSQIVNDFQKGDIAEGYSVSREKKESFPLTVTSAQKNPTAFYLCASSIGRGRDEQYFGPGTRLTVT.